This T cell receptor (beta chain) originates from a study of control samples from healthy donors and cancer patients. Sequencing was performed with immunoSEQ multiplex PCR; in TCRdb, only in-frame clones are kept and a portion is missing. This table has roughly 95,000 clones, about 90% appearing once. The CDR3 length is 15 residues. Germline CDR1 reads SGHNT; CDR2 reads YYREEE (reference sequence). V dropped 2 bases and J dropped 8; count of bases not matched to a gene: 6. The TCR comes from a young man in good health. Sequencing input: blood. This rearrangement joins TRBV5-4 to TRBJ2-2; TRBD2 aligns across 10 bases. The CDR3 region is CASSLGTSVTGELFF. The CDR3 DNA sequence: TGTGCCAGCAGCTTAGGGACTAGCGTCACTGGGGAGCTGTTTTTT.